The 27 T cell receptor beta chains presented below share a single source sample, sequenced in a study of patients and donors after allogeneic stem cell transplantation. Each CDR3 protein gets one entry after TCRdb re-called the RT-PCR reads with MiXCR. The repertoire has around 160,000 distinct CDR3 sequences, roughly 30% of them found once; the top ten carry approximately 3.5%. The sequenced sample was blood, either unsorted or a sorted T cell fraction (not recorded which). The receptors were gathered from a human donor who was either an allogeneic HSCT recipient or a stem cell or donor lymphocyte infusion donor (not recorded which). It is not recorded whose cells these are; they may come from a transplant donor.

This clonotype was seen a few times. The genes are TRBV6-2 or TRBV6-3 and TRBJ2-6; D is perhaps TRBD1 or TRBD2 (6 bases each). The V gene lost 7 bases and the J gene lost 2 bases, with 15 bases spanning the gap. This CDR3 has 16 amino acids. Germline CDR1 is MNHEY and CDR2 is SVGEGT. DNA for the CDR3: TGTGCCAGCAAGGGGGAGGCGATCGCTGGGGCCAACGTCCTGACTTTC. As protein: CASKGEAIAGANVLTF.

In its sample, this clonotype was seen a few times. Compared with germline, one end of the junction differs, possibly owing to a read error. The chain links TRBV4-3 to TRBJ2-7; the D is unclear. The germline gives CDR1 LGHNA, CDR2 YSLEER. CDR3 size: 14 residues. The CDR3 protein is CASSQVPVPPRLSF. CDR3 sequence (DNA): TGCGCCAGCAGCCAAGTCCCGGTCCCACCCCGATTAAGCTTC.

This clonotype was observed a few times. The chain employs TRBV6-2 or TRBV6-3 and TRBJ2-4, with TRBD1 matching 9 bases. The germline V gene has CDR1 MNHEY and CDR2 SVGEGT. The CDR3 is 13 residues long. J gave up 15 bases and V 6 bases, and 12 bases lay outside the gene matches. The CDR3 sequence is CASRGTGGASPYF. The DNA of the CDR3 is TGTGCCAGCAGAGGAACAGGGGGCGCCTCCCCGTACTTC.

This clonotype was found a few times. CDR3 bases: TGTGCCAGCAGCTTGTCTAGGACTGAGCAGTTCTTC. Encoded protein: CASSLSRTEQFF. The V gene is TRBV5-6, the J gene TRBJ2-1; D not certain. V was cut by 1 base and J by 9 bases, with 8 bases left in between. The CDR3 has 12 amino acids. Per the germline V gene, CDR1 is SGHDT and CDR2 is YYEEEE.

The chain has TRBV7-6 and TRBJ2-7; 10 bases line up with TRBD2. The CDR3 consists of 17 residues. V lost 0 bases to trimming and J lost 6 bases; unmatched junction nucleotides: 11. The germline CDR1 and CDR2 sequences are SGHVS and FNYEAQ. The chain's CDR3 is CASSLAASSGSSLEQYF. DNA for the CDR3: TGTGCCAGCAGCTTAGCGGCTTCTAGCGGGAGTAGTCTCGAGCAGTACTTC.

This clonotype has a handful of counts. The chain couples TRBV3-1 to TRBJ1-1, with no clear D. In germline, CDR1 is LGHDT, CDR2 YNNKEL (reference sequence). This CDR3 is built from 13 residues. Deletions cut 4 bases from V and 8 bases from J, with 14 bases between. The CDR3 spells CASSLGFGPEAFF. CDR3 in DNA: TGTGCCAGCAGCCTAGGCTTTGGACCCGAAGCTTTCTTT.

The sample holds many counts of this clonotype. This chain uses TRBV4-3 with TRBJ1-5; TRBD1 matches 7 bases. The germline V gene encodes CDR1 LGHNA and CDR2 YSLEER. V gave up 5 bases and J gave up 0 bases; unmatched junction bases: 7. This CDR3 has 16 amino acids. Here the CDR3 reads CASSYGTDLSNQPQHF. CDR3 sequence (DNA): TGCGCCAGCAGCTACGGGACAGATCTTAGCAATCAGCCCCAGCATTTT.

This clonotype was recorded many times. V gene TRBV6-6 combines with J gene TRBJ1-4; the D is unclear. CDR3 size: 13 residues. V lost 5 bases and J lost 6, with 10 bases in between. The germline gives CDR1 MNHNY, CDR2 SVGAGI (reference sequence). CDR3 sequence reads: CASSRRVDEKLFF. The CDR3 DNA is TGTGCCAGCAGTCGTAGGGTAGATGAAAAACTGTTTTTT.

The V and J genes are TRBV15 and TRBJ1-2; the match to TRBD1 covers 9 bases. J was trimmed by 3 bases and V by 3 bases; bases with no gene match: 8. Germline V lookup: CDR1 LNHNV, CDR2 YYDKDF (reference sequence). The CDR3 is 16 residues long. The CDR3 coding sequence is TGTGCCACCAGCAGGCCCGGGACAGGGATACACTATGGCTACACCTTC. Its translation is CATSRPGTGIHYGYTF. Filled out from reference TRBV15 and TRBJ1-2, the complete variable domain reads DAMVIQNPRYQVTQFGKPVTLSCSQTLNHNVMYWYQQKSSQAPKLLFHYYDKDFNNEADTPDNFQSRRPNTSFCFLDIRSPGLGDTAMYLCATSRPGTGIHYGYTFGSGTRLTVV.

The chain carries TRBV5-1 and TRBJ1-3; possible D gene TRBD1, 5 bases. V was trimmed by 5 bases and J by 0 bases, leaving 12 bases between them. The length of the CDR3 is 15 residues. Germline loops: CDR1 SGHRS, CDR2 YFSETQ. CDR3 in DNA: TGCGCCAGCAGACAGGACCCTGACTCTGGAAACACCATATATTTT. Its translation: CASRQDPDSGNTIYF.

The rearrangement joins TRBV12-3 or TRBV12-4 to TRBJ1-2; perhaps TRBD1 as D (6 bases). V was clipped by 2 bases and J by 2 bases, with 9 bases between them. This CDR3 spans 14 amino acids. CDR3 DNA: TGTGCCAGCAGTTTATTAGGGGGGAACTATGGCTACACCTTC. Translating gives CASSLLGGNYGYTF.

The table lists this clonotype with a few counts. This rearrangement joins TRBV30 to TRBJ2-1; 11 nucleotides line up with TRBD1. CDR3 length: 17 amino acids. After removal of 5 bases from V and 1 base from J, the junction contained 10 bases not matched to a gene. Germline V gives CDR1 GTSNPN, CDR2 SVGIG (reference sequence). In DNA, the CDR3 is TGTGCCTGGGAACCTGGACAGGGGGCACGGTCCTACAATGAGCAGTTCTTC. As protein: CAWEPGQGARSYNEQFF.

The chain carries TRBV12-3 or TRBV12-4 and TRBJ1-2, with TRBD1 matching over 7 bases. V shed 6 bases, J shed 7 bases, and the junction held 11 bases outside the gene matches. The CDR3 loop spans 14 amino acids. CDR3 in DNA: TGTGCCAGCAGGCCAGTAGACAGGGTCCGTGGCTACACCTTC. Encoded protein: CASRPVDRVRGYTF.

This clonotype has at least ten counts. The CDR3 DNA sequence: TGTGCCAGCAGCTTAGGGCAAATCATGAACACTGAAGCTTTCTTT. It encodes CASSLGQIMNTEAFF. The V and J genes are TRBV7-2 and TRBJ1-1; D ambiguous. This CDR3 is 15 amino acids long. Between the trimmed V and J ends, which lost 1 base and 0 bases, there was a span of 9 bases. Germline assignment: CDR1 SGHTA and CDR2 FQGNSA.

This clonotype occurred many times. The chain uses TRBV29-1 and TRBJ1-1, with 8 bases that match TRBD1. J gave up 3 bases and V 5 bases, and 5 bases lay outside the gene matches. This CDR3 is built from 13 residues. The germline gives CDR1 SQVTM, CDR2 ANQGSEA. As DNA, the CDR3 is TGCAGCGTTAGAAAGACAGGGGACACTGAAGCTTTCTTT. As protein: CSVRKTGDTEAFF.

The table lists this clonotype with a few counts. The rearrangement uses TRBV28 and TRBJ2-7, with 11 nucleotides matching TRBD2. After removal of 1 base from V and 1 base from J, the junction contained 3 bases not matched to a gene. This CDR3 spans 16 amino acids. Germline V gene lookup returns CDR1 MDHEN and CDR2 SYDVKM. Here the CDR3 reads CASSLLGTSGSYEQYF. The CDR3 DNA reads TGTGCCAGCAGTTTATTGGGGACTAGCGGTTCCTACGAGCAGTACTTC.

This clonotype has just one count. The chain combines TRBV10-3 with TRBJ2-7; no reliable D call. Trimming took 1 base from V and 0 from J, leaving 7 bases between them. This CDR3 contains 14 residues. The germline gives CDR1 ENHRY, CDR2 SYGVKD. CDR3 residues: CAISEYYLSYEQYF. CDR3 DNA: TGTGCCATCAGTGAGTACTACCTCTCCTACGAGCAGTACTTC.

This clonotype appeared many times. J is TRBJ1-5 and V is TRBV7-2, with 8 bases identical to TRBD1. CDR3 length: 13 residues. Germline lookup yields CDR1 SGHTA and CDR2 FQGNSA. V shed 5 bases, J shed 7 bases, and the junction held 4 bases outside the gene matches. DNA for the CDR3: TGTGCCAGCAGCCCCGACAGGGGACAGCCCCAGCATTTT. It encodes CASSPDRGQPQHF.

This clonotype came up a few times. The chain employs TRBV10-3 and TRBJ2-1, with 12 positions matching TRBD1. CDR3 length: 13 residues. After removal of 10 bases from V and 10 bases from J, the junction contained 8 bases not matched to a gene. CDR1 is ENHRY and CDR2 is SYGVKD in the germline V gene. CDR3 sequence: CATLGQGAIEQFF. CDR3 bases: TGTGCCACCTTGGGACAGGGGGCTATAGAGCAGTTCTTC.

There are a few counts of this clonotype. The J gene is TRBJ2-1, the V gene TRBV4-3; 9 nucleotides match TRBD2. The length of the CDR3 is 16 residues. Trimming removed 1 base from V and 5 bases from J; junction bases left unmatched: 6. Germline V CDR1 and CDR2: LGHNA, YSLEER. The CDR3 loop is CASSQVAGDNNNEQFF. CDR3 DNA sequence: TGCGCCAGCAGCCAAGTAGCGGGAGATAACAACAATGAGCAGTTCTTC.

The chain uses TRBV28 and TRBJ1-4, with D uncertain. The germline CDR1 and CDR2 sequences are MDHEN and SYDVKM. V dropped 2 bases and J dropped 4 bases, with 5 bases sitting between them. The CDR3 runs to 13 residues. Here the CDR3 DNA reads TGTGCCAGCAGTTTAAAGGGTAATGAAAAACTGTTTTTT. This gives the protein CASSLKGNEKLFF.

This clonotype has a handful of counts. The chain combines TRBV27 with TRBJ1-6; unclear D gene. The CDR3 consists of 14 residues. The ends were cut back, 1 base at V and 0 bases at J, with 1 base in the middle. Germline V gives CDR1 MNHEY, CDR2 SMNVEV (reference sequence). CDR3 protein: CASSLYSYNSPLHF. The CDR3 nucleotides read TGTGCCAGCAGTTTATACTCCTATAATTCACCCCTCCACTTT.

This chain joins TRBV2 and TRBJ2-3, with D perhaps TRBD2 (5 bases). Trimming shortened V by 6 bases and J by 0 bases, and 13 bases separated the two germline ends. The CDR3 is made up of 15 amino acids. Germline loops: CDR1 SNHLY, CDR2 FYNNEI. This chain's CDR3 is CASSDRLYSTDTQYF. The CDR3 region has the DNA TGTGCCAGCAGCGATAGACTATATAGCACAGATACGCAGTATTTT. Full variable domain (outside the CDR3, taken from reference TRBV2 and TRBJ2-3): EPEVTQTPSHQVTQMGQEVILRCVPISNHLYFYWYRQILGQKVEFLVSFYNNEISEKSEIFDDQFSVERPDGSNFTLKIRSTKLEDSAMYFCASSDRLYSTDTQYFGPGTRLTVL.

This clonotype was counted between two and nine times. The chain couples TRBV4-3 to TRBJ1-5; no definite D call. Looked up from germline, CDR1 is LGHNA and CDR2 is YSLEER. CDR3 length: 14 residues. Trimming stripped 0 bases from V and 7 bases from J, with 10 bases between. CDR3 nucleotide sequence: TGCGCCAGCAGCCAAGATCTGGGGAGGCAGCCCCAGCATTTT. Amino acids: CASSQDLGRQPQHF.

The rearrangement links TRBV6-5 to TRBJ1-4; unclear D gene. The germline CDR1 and CDR2 sequences are MNHEY and SVGAGI. The ends were cut back, 0 bases at V and 1 base at J, with 21 bases in the middle. The CDR3 has 20 amino acids. CDR3 loop: CASSYSPPAGYGGTNEKLFF. The CDR3 nucleotides read TGTGCCAGCAGTTACTCCCCACCGGCGGGGTACGGTGGAACTAATGAAAAACTGTTTTTT.

CDR3 nucleotides: TGTGCCAGCAGTCCGGGGACAGGGAAGAACACTGAAGCTTTCTTT. This sequence encodes CASSPGTGKNTEAFF. V gene TRBV12-3 or TRBV12-4 combines with J gene TRBJ1-1; 9 bases align to TRBD1. The length of the CDR3 is 15 residues. J lost 1 base, V lost 5 bases, and 5 bases had no gene match.

This clonotype was seen only a few times. This chain joins TRBV12-3 or TRBV12-4 and TRBJ2-7; D may be TRBD1 (5 bases). This CDR3 contains 14 residues. The V and J ends lost 3 bases and 1 base respectively, with 10 bases between them. CDR3 in amino acids: CASSLTELSYEQYF. In nucleotides, the CDR3 is TGTGCCAGCAGTTTGACAGAGTTGTCCTACGAGCAGTACTTC.